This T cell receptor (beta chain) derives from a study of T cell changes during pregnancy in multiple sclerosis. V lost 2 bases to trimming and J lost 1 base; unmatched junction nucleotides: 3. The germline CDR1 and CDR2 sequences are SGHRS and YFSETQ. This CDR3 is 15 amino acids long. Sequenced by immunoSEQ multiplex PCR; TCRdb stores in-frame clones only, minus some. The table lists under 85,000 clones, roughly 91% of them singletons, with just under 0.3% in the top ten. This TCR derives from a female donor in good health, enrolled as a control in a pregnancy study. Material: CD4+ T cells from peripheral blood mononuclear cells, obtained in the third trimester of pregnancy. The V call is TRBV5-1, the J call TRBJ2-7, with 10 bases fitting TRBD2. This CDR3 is CASSFLAGESYEQYF. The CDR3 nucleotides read TGCGCCAGCAGCTTCCTAGCGGGGGAATCCTACGAGCAGTACTTC.